This passage covers 16 T cell receptor beta chains from one sample sequenced in a study of T-cell memory formation after mild COVID-19. TCRdb passed the 5' RACE reads through MiXCR, listing each CDR3 protein once. The sample holds about 290,000 distinct CDR3 sequences; roughly 15% are singletons and the top ten take over 20%. Material: PBMCs or a T cell subset sorted from them (not recorded which). The origin of the receptors is a man aged 18 to 30 who had mild COVID-19 (a few samples of this study predate the infection). Cell type and time point are not known.

This clonotype turned up a few times. This rearrangement joins TRBV15 to TRBJ2-5; a weak D match, TRBD1 (5 bases). Germline loops: CDR1 LNHNV, CDR2 YYDKDF (reference sequence). CDR3 length equals 15 residues. Trimming removed 0 bases from V and 5 bases from J, with 13 bases in between. The CDR3 region is CATSRDVRAEETQYF. CDR3 DNA sequence: TGTGCCACCAGCAGAGATGTCAGGGCAGAGGAGACCCAGTACTTC. The variable domain in full, completed from reference TRBV15 and TRBJ2-5, reads DAMVIQNPRYQVTQFGKPVTLSCSQTLNHNVMYWYQQKSSQAPKLLFHYYDKDFNNEADTPDNFQSRRPNTSFCFLDIRSPGLGDTAMYLCATSRDVRAEETQYFGPGTRLLVL.

This clonotype was recorded a few times. The V call is TRBV10-3, the J call TRBJ1-2; 7 nucleotides match TRBD1. CDR1 is ENHRY and CDR2 is SYGVKD in the germline V gene. The V segment lost 5 bases and the J segment 1 base; nucleotides outside the gene matches: 7. The CDR3 runs 15 residues. CDR3 in amino acids: CAISRTGTDNYGYTF. In DNA, the CDR3 is TGTGCCATCAGTCGGACCGGGACAGATAACTATGGCTACACCTTC.

This chain joins TRBV7-2 and TRBJ1-6, with TRBD1 matching 9 bases. The CDR3 length is 15 residues. Trimming removed 4 bases from V and 11 bases from J; junction bases left unmatched: 9. Looked up from germline, CDR1 is SGHTA and CDR2 is FQGNSA. The CDR3 DNA sequence: TGTGCCAGCAGCTCCCAGGGACAGGGAAGGACACCCCTCCACTTT. This translates into CASSSQGQGRTPLHF.

This clonotype appeared a few times. This chain joins TRBV20-1 and TRBJ1-2, with no clear D. Trimming removed 0 bases from V and 5 bases from J, with 10 bases in between. Germline CDR1 is DFQATT and CDR2 is SNEGSKA (reference sequence). This CDR3 region has 13 residues. CDR3 protein: CSARDSGRYGYTF. In DNA, the CDR3 is TGCAGTGCTAGAGACAGTGGGCGATATGGCTACACCTTC.

This clonotype was detected a few times. The chain joins TRBV6-5 to TRBJ2-5; D might be TRBD2 (7 bases). V lost 0 bases and J 0 bases, leaving 14 bases between the germline ends. The CDR3 covers 17 residues. Germline V CDR1 and CDR2: MNHEY, SVGAGI. CDR3 region: CASSYSRGGSYQETQYF. CDR3 bases: TGTGCCAGCAGTTACTCGAGGGGGGGATCGTACCAAGAGACCCAGTACTTC.

J is TRBJ2-1 and V is TRBV5-6; 10 bases agree with TRBD1. Germline V gene sequence: CDR1 SGHDT, CDR2 YYEEEE. The ends lost 4 bases at V and 6 bases at J; junction bases unmatched: 7. The CDR3 runs to 15 residues. In DNA, the CDR3 is TGTGCCAGCAGCCAGCTCGGGACAGGGGTCAATGAGCAGTTCTTC. The encoded protein is CASSQLGTGVNEQFF.

For the CDR3, the DNA is TGTGCCAGCAGTCCACGGGGGGTCTTGAGCACTGAAGCTTTCTTT. It is translated as CASSPRGVLSTEAFF. V gene TRBV12-3 or TRBV12-4 combines with J gene TRBJ1-1; a weak D match, TRBD1 (5 bases). CDR3 length: 15 residues. The ends were cut back, 5 bases at V and 4 bases at J, with 17 bases in the middle.

This sequence joins TRBV6-2 or TRBV6-3 and TRBJ1-5; 11 bases agree with TRBD1. Trimming removed 7 bases from V and 6 bases from J; junction bases left unmatched: 8. Germline CDR1 is MNHEY and CDR2 is SVGEGT. This CDR3 is 15 amino acids long. The chain's CDR3 is CASKKGTGGIQPQHF. DNA of the CDR3: TGTGCCAGCAAGAAGGGGACAGGGGGAATTCAGCCCCAGCATTTT.

This clonotype was found many times. J is TRBJ2-1 and V is TRBV27, with 12 bases that match TRBD2. CDR3 length equals 15 residues. J was trimmed by 10 bases and V by 6 bases; bases with no gene match: 10. The germline V gene encodes CDR1 MNHEY and CDR2 SMNVEV (reference sequence). This CDR3 is CASSLGTSGGNEQFF. The CDR3, as DNA: TGTGCCAGCAGCTTAGGCACTAGCGGGGGGAACGAGCAGTTCTTC.

The chain is built from TRBV27 and TRBJ2-1; the D call may be TRBD1 or TRBD2 (6 bases each). Between the trimmed V and J ends, which lost 3 bases and 7 bases, there was a span of 10 bases. In germline, CDR1 is MNHEY, CDR2 SMNVEV (reference sequence). This CDR3 is built from 13 residues. The CDR3 nucleotides read TGTGCCAGCAGTTTCGGGGGCGCGAATGAGCAGTTCTTC. Amino acids: CASSFGGANEQFF.

This clonotype was found a few times. The chain has TRBV28 and TRBJ1-1; no clear D gene. Germline-derived CDR1 and CDR2 are MDHEN and SYDVKM. The ends were cut back, 8 bases at V and 2 bases at J, with 9 bases in the middle. The CDR3 is made up of 12 amino acids. The CDR3 loop is CASHSDNTEAFF. The DNA of the CDR3 is TGTGCCAGCCACAGTGATAACACTGAAGCTTTCTTT.

CDR3 residues: CASSLETPNTEAFF. As DNA, the CDR3 is TGCGCCAGCAGCTTGGAGACGCCGAACACTGAAGCTTTCTTT. The chain is built from TRBV5-1 and TRBJ1-1; D ambiguous. Per the germline V gene, CDR1 is SGHRS and CDR2 is YFSETQ. This CDR3 comprises 14 residues. The V end was cut by 0 bases, the J end by 1 base, with 7 bases between. The whole variable domain, remainder taken from reference TRBV5-1 and TRBJ1-1, is KAGVTQTPRYLIKTRGQQVTLSCSPISGHRSVSWYQQTPGQGLQFLFEYFSETQRNKGNFPGRFSGRQFSNSRSEMNVSTLELGDSALYLCASSLETPNTEAFFGQGTRLTVV.

The chain couples TRBV6-5 to TRBJ2-1; 11 nucleotides match TRBD2. The CDR3 extends over 17 amino acids. Losses at the gene ends were 5 bases for V and 0 bases for J; bases not matched to a gene: 6. CDR1 and CDR2 from the germline V gene are MNHEY and SVGAGI. CDR3 sequence reads: CASSASGGSDSYNEQFF. CDR3 DNA: TGTGCCAGCAGTGCTAGCGGGGGGTCGGACTCCTACAATGAGCAGTTCTTC.

The J gene is TRBJ2-1, the V gene TRBV5-1, with TRBD1 matching 7 bases. V shed 1 base, J shed 5 bases, and the junction held 6 bases outside the gene matches. Germline lookup yields CDR1 SGHRS and CDR2 YFSETQ. The CDR3 contains 15 residues. The CDR3: CASSLMGQPNNEQFF. CDR3 DNA sequence: TGCGCCAGCAGCTTGATGGGACAGCCGAACAATGAGCAGTTCTTC.

The V and J genes are TRBV4-3 and TRBJ1-6; a possible D gene is TRBD1 (5 bases). CDR3 length: 15 residues. Germline-derived CDR1 and CDR2 are LGHNA and YSLEER. Deletions cut 1 base from V and 9 bases from J, with 13 bases between. CDR3: CASSQVEGDSSPLHF. The DNA for the CDR3 is TGCGCCAGCAGCCAAGTAGAAGGGGATAGTTCACCCCTCCACTTT.

This clonotype was found many times. The chain links TRBV11-2 to TRBJ2-2; 8 bases agree with TRBD2. V lost 6 bases to trimming and J lost 7 bases; unmatched junction nucleotides: 7. The CDR3 has 14 amino acids. Germline assignment: CDR1 SGHAT and CDR2 FQNNGV. In DNA, the CDR3 is TGTGCCAGCAGAATACGGGGGGGCTACGGGGAGCTGTTTTTT. It specifies CASRIRGGYGELFF.